A selection of T cell receptor beta chains follows, all from one sample in a study of T cell changes during pregnancy in multiple sclerosis. Using immunoSEQ multiplex PCR, the repertoire was profiled, and TCRdb retains in-frame clones only, with some absent. The sample carries 25,000 to 35,000 clones, 89% recorded once. The sample here was CD4+ T cells from peripheral blood mononuclear cells, taken in the second trimester of pregnancy. These receptors originate from a female donor with multiple sclerosis, enrolled in a pregnancy study. Each CDR3 is given with its conserved first and last residue.

J gene | V gene | CDR3 protein
TRBJ2-4 | TRBV7-8 | CASSPSWREGNIQYF
TRBJ1-6 | TRBV7-9 | CASSARDRRNSPLHF
TRBJ1-2 | TRBV27 | CASRRSADYGYTF
TRBJ1-1 | TRBV9 | CASSVVGASTEAFF
TRBJ2-1 | TRBV5-4 | CASSLGVTGNNEQFF
TRBJ2-1 | TRBV9 | CASSLGSSYNEQFF
TRBJ2-7 | TRBV5-1 | CASSSSTGGTYEQYF
TRBJ2-3 | TRBV14 | CASSPLGTGLADTQYF
TRBJ2-5 | TRBV2 | CASRGTPETQYF
TRBJ2-1 | TRBV11-2 | CASSSQGSSYNEQFF
TRBJ2-5 | TRBV4-1 | CASSQPGLGGETQYF
TRBJ2-3 | TRBV27 | CASSLGPSSTDTQYF
TRBJ1-4 | TRBV7-9 | CASSLVRTATNEKLFF
TRBJ2-3 | TRBV5-1 | CASSIGTHQDRKF
TRBJ2-2 | TRBV5-1 | CASSSDKNTGELFF
TRBJ2-1 | TRBV13 | CASSLRSQGLNEQFF
TRBJ2-7 | TRBV7-9 | CASSLYAGSYEQYF
TRBJ1-5 | TRBV2 | CASSDARGSSNQPQHF
TRBJ2-5 | TRBV5-4 | CASSSGTSGALKETQYF
TRBJ1-4 | TRBV30 | CAWSPQGREKLFF
TRBJ2-1 | TRBV5-1 | CASSAGTSGGNEQFF
TRBJ1-6 | TRBV5-4 | CASSLAQGNSPLHF